Here is one T cell receptor (beta chain) with its context. At least ten counts were recorded for this clonotype. Its antigen is not yet known. Base qualities are not recorded, but no much larger clone differs from it by a single base. The library came from PCR. TCRdb records Illumina HiSeq 2500 as the sequencer. Molecular barcoding was employed in the preparation of TCR libraries, with unique molecular identifiers being used to normalize TCRbeta repertoire quantification. TCRdb's own reprocessing of the public reads used fastp at Q25 and MiXCR and kept productive beta chains. Merged by CDR3 protein, the rows form single entries marked with the most common genes and DNA. In all, the sample holds 300,000 or so distinct CDR3 sequences, and approximately 23% of those were seen once. The ten most abundant clones make up around 9.9% of the sample. This sample was taken from a study of T-cell reconstitution after alpha-beta-depleted transplantation in children (dated by TCRdb to about 2016). At the level of the whole study: The study quantitatively tracked T-cell immune reconstitution after TCRalphabeta/CD19-depleted allogeneic hematopoietic cell transplantation in children using TCR repertoire profiling. The research as a whole found: The frequencies of hyperexpanded clones fell over the following months, and after one year, T-cell counts and TCRbeta diversity were mostly attributed to newly produced T cells. In some patients, the high TCRbeta diversity seen at day 60 was put down to recipient T cells and intrathymic progenitors that had survived conditioning. Apparently early alphabetaT-cell count recovery about two months after transplant reportedly relied on only several hundred rapidly expanded clones derived from non-depleted graft cells.

The CDR3 spans 15 residues, from the cysteine through the phenylalanine. Only the CDR3 portion is preserved as DNA: 45 bases, with reading frame beginning at the first base. A distance of 9 bases separates the germline ends of V and J, which lose 4 bases and 0 bases respectively. The germline V gene (reference sequence) provides CDR1 MNHEY and CDR2 SMNVEV. In the paper's terms, the treatment or condition label means: allogeneic hematopoietic cell transplantation with graft depleted of TCRalphabeta T cells and CD19 B cells. Transplant recipients were children who received TCRalphabeta/CD19-depleted allogeneic hematopoietic cell grafts.

This receptor was identified in a male patient under 18 who had a stem cell transplant for acute lymphoblastic leukemia, so the T cells may come from the graft donor. Rearrangement joined TRBV27 to TRBJ2-2; no confident D gene assignment can be made. The sequences come from PBMCs, mostly from graft donor cells, collected 180 days after TCRalphabeta/CD19-depleted stem cell transplant. The bases read TGTGCCAGCAGTTATATGGCCGCGAACACCGGGGAGCTGTTTTTT. Translated, this is CASSYMAANTGELFF.